The T cell receptor (beta chain) described here comes from a study of T cell changes during pregnancy in multiple sclerosis. The germline gives CDR1 LNHNV, CDR2 YYDKDF (reference sequence). Trimming took off 0 bases at V and 1 base at J, with 6 bases between the two ends. CDR3 length: 14 residues. Generated by immunoSEQ multiplex PCR, the TCRdb table keeps only in-frame clones and is missing some. The data show approximately 99,000 clones, 90% seen once. V gene TRBV15 combines with J gene TRBJ2-5; D is unclear. The sequence came from a female donor in good health, enrolled as a control in a pregnancy study. Sequenced here: peripheral blood, sampled in the second trimester of pregnancy. For the CDR3, the DNA is TGTGCCACCAGCAGAGACCAGTTCCAAGAGACCCAGTACTTC. As protein: CATSRDQFQETQYF. Full variable domain (missing parts from reference TRBV15 and TRBJ2-5): DAMVIQNPRYQVTQFGKPVTLSCSQTLNHNVMYWYQQKSSQAPKLLFHYYDKDFNNEADTPDNFQSRRPNTSFCFLDIRSPGLGDTAMYLCATSRDQFQETQYFGPGTRLLVL.